This paragraph covers one TCR beta chain sequence. Its antigen is not known. This sample stems from a study of response to subunit inactivated influenza vaccine. Each CDR3 protein is one row after TCRdb ran MiXCR on the RT-PCR reads. The sample comprises under 850,000 distinct CDR3 sequences, around 18% of which are singletons, and roughly 10% rests with the top ten. V was pared by 2 bases and J by 1 base, with 10 bases of the junction left unmatched. This CDR3 has 18 amino acids. Findings and limits, study-wide: The authors suggested that every seasonal influenza vaccination recruits few new T cells.

The chain has TRBV12-3 or TRBV12-4 and TRBJ2-3; 9 positions agree with TRBD2. The TCR was taken from a man aged 45-60 years who received an inactivated influenza vaccine. This specimen consisted of PBMCs from blood, obtained more than 4 days after vaccination. The CDR3 reads CASSLRGRLAGGTDTQYF. In DNA, the CDR3 is TGTGCCAGCAGTTTACGGGGGAGGTTAGCGGGGGGCACAGATACGCAGTATTTT.